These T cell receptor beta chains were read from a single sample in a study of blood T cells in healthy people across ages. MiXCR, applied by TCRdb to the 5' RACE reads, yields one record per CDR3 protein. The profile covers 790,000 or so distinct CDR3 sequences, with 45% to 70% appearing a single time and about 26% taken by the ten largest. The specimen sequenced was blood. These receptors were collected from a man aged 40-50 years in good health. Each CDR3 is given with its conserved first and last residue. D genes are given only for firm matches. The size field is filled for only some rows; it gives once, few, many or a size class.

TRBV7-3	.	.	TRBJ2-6	CASSPKGGGPYSGANVLTF	TGTGCCAGCAGCCCGAAGGGGGGAGGTCCATACTCTGGGGCCAACGTCCTGACTTTC
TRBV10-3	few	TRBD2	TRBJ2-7	CAISDTWTSGSVYEQYF	TGTGCCATCAGTGACACCTGGACTAGCGGGAGTGTCTACGAGCAGTACTTC
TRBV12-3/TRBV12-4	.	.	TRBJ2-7	CASSLANSPTEQYF	TGTGCCAGCAGTTTAGCGAACTCCCCGACCGAGCAGTACTTC
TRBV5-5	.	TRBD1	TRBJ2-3	CASSEYRGDTQYF	TGTGCCAGCAGCGAGTACAGGGGGGATACGCAGTATTTT
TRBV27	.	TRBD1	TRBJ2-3	CASSSSKTGPHMGTQYF	TGTGCCAGCAGTTCCTCTAAGACAGGGCCCCATATGGGTACGCAGTATTTT
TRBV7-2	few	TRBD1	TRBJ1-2	CASSARGTDGYTF	TGTGCCAGCAGCGCCAGGGGGACGGATGGCTACACCTTC
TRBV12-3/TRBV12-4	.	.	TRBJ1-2	CASSVQGMQLYYTF	TGTGCCAGCAGTGTACAGGGCATGCAACTGTACTACACCTTC
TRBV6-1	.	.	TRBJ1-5	CASSPWRGSNQPQHF	TGTGCCAGCAGTCCCTGGAGGGGAAGCAATCAGCCCCAGCATTTT
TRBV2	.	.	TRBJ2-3	CASSEANGGTDTQYF	TGTGCCAGCAGTGAAGCGAACGGGGGTACAGATACGCAGTATTTT
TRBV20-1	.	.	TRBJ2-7	CSARDRAKSLYEQYF	TGCAGTGCTAGAGATAGGGCTAAGTCACTCTACGAGCAGTACTTC
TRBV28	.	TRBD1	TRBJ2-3	CASSSGTGFTDTQYF	TGTGCCAGCAGTTCCGGGACAGGGTTTACAGATACGCAGTATTTT
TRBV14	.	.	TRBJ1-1	CASSQDEGWNTEAFF	TGTGCCAGCAGCCAAGATGAGGGGTGGAACACTGAAGCTTTCTTT
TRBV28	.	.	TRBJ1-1	CASSPGWGAEAFF	TGTGCCAGCAGTCCTGGGTGGGGGGCTGAAGCTTTCTTT
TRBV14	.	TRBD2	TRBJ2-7	CASSLGISGTSGRKQYF	TGTGCCAGCAGCTTAGGGATCTCCGGGACTAGCGGGAGAAAGCAGTACTTC
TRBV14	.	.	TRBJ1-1	CAGSPEVVYTEAFF	TGTGCCGGCAGCCCTGAGGTGGTGTACACTGAAGCTTTCTTT
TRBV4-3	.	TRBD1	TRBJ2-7	CASSQDHAGGYEQYF	TGCGCCAGCAGCCAAGATCACGCAGGGGGCTACGAGCAGTACTTC
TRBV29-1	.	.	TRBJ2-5	CSVEESAGRQETQYF	TGCAGCGTTGAAGAATCGGCAGGGCGGCAAGAGACCCAGTACTTC
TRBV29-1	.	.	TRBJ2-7	CSVEMLNSYEQYF	TGCAGCGTTGAAATGTTGAACTCCTACGAGCAGTACTTC
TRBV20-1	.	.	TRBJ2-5	CSAPWGANQETQYF	TGCAGTGCCCCGTGGGGCGCCAACCAAGAGACCCAGTACTTC
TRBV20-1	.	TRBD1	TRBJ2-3	CSARQGAADTQYF	TGCAGTGCTAGACAGGGGGCTGCAGATACGCAGTATTTT
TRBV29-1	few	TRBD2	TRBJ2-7	CSVTSGYEQYF	TGCAGCGTTACTAGCGGCTACGAGCAGTACTTC
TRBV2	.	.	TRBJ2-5	CASRDSRGETQYF	TGTGCCAGCAGGGACTCCAGGGGAGAGACCCAGTACTTC
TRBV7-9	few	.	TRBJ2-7	CASSFSRGFDEQYF	TGTGCCAGCAGCTTTTCTAGGGGATTCGACGAGCAGTACTTC
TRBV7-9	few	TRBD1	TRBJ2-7	CASSSRTGSLGIAGEQYF	TGTGCCAGCAGCTCTCGGACAGGGAGTCTCGGGATCGCAGGCGAGCAGTACTTC
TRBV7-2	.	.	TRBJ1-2	CASSLLGGPGSGCTF	TGTGCCAGCAGCTTATTGGGGGGTCCAGGGAGCGGCTGCACCTTC
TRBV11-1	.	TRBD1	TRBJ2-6	CASNPNDFGTGGTGANVLTF	TGTGCCAGCAACCCGAACGACTTCGGGACAGGGGGTACTGGGGCCAACGTCCTGACTTTC